This entry concerns a single T cell receptor beta chain. Its antigen is undetermined. These data are taken from a study of blood T cells in healthy people across ages. Broader study findings: Possibly confounding the expanded clonotype changes was the fact that donor CMV status was unknown.

V lost 1 base, J lost 7 bases, and 8 bases lay in between. This CDR3 comprises 14 residues. A second PCR, run for roughly 7 to 12 cycles, used a sample-barcoded 5' primer plus a J-beta primer mix. Through a template-switch adaptor with 12 random nucleotides, each cDNA molecule received a tag. One entry per CDR3 protein results from TCRdb running MiXCR on the 5' RACE reads. The sample lists about 720,000 distinct CDR3 sequences; around a quarter were seen once. These data were also filed under a second study, of T cells of mothers and their children. That paper states: The study recruited a few healthy Caucasian mothers and their six children as donors.

This receptor was taken from a boy aged 5-17 years in good health. The source material was blood. J is TRBJ1-6 and V is TRBV12-3 or TRBV12-4, with no clear D. The CDR3 is CASSLDGPNSPLHF. CDR3 bases: TGTGCCAGCAGTTTAGATGGACCGAATTCACCCCTCCACTTT.